The entry below gives a single T cell receptor (beta chain) sequence along with its context. These data come from a study of blood T cell repertoires in COVID-19. Germline CDR1 reads SGHKS; CDR2 reads YYEKEE (reference sequence). V lost 2 bases and J lost 3; bases outside the gene matches: 8. CDR3 length equals 15 residues. Sequencing was performed with immunoSEQ multiplex PCR; in TCRdb, only in-frame clones are kept and a portion is missing. The sample includes 200,000 to 250,000 clones, 88% of them seen just once. The specimen sequenced was peripheral blood. This TCR derives from a woman aged 55-69 years with acute or convalescent COVID-19. The chain carries TRBV5-5 and TRBJ2-7; TRBD1 matches 7 bases. This chain's CDR3 is CASSFRTGDRYEQYF. DNA of the CDR3: TGTGCCAGCAGCTTTAGGACAGGCGACCGCTACGAGCAGTACTTC.